The present TCR beta chain was sequenced within a study of regulatory T cells in long-lasting Graves disease. Study details: To qualify as persistent, Graves' disease required over 5 years of antithyroid drugs with positive TSH receptor antibodies.

This sample's time point: persistent/refractory GD, antithyroid drugs over 5 years with positive TRAb. From RNA extracted from PBMCs, the TCR library was made. Assembly of TCR beta libraries relied on iRepertoire HTBI primers together with Arm-PCR of CDR3 regions. One entry per CDR3 protein results from TCRdb running MiXCR on the multiplex PCR reads. The sample lists 430,000 or so distinct CDR3 sequences, 21% seen once, with approximately 14% in the top ten. This clonotype was counted ten times or more. The CDR3 loop spans 13 amino acids. Germline V gene data show CDR1 as ENHRY and CDR2 as SYGVKD. V trimming: 8 bases; J trimming: 2 bases; junction bases outside the gene matches: 4.

The chain employs TRBV10-3 and TRBJ2-5, with 8 bases fitting TRBD1. The TCR comes from a female donor with Graves disease. This material consisted of peripheral blood mononuclear cells (PBMCs), taken when the disease was refractory, from a patient treated with antithyroid drugs. The CDR3 DNA sequence: TGTGCCATCGGCACAGGGGGACAAGAGACCCAGTACTTC. Its protein is CAIGTGGQETQYF.